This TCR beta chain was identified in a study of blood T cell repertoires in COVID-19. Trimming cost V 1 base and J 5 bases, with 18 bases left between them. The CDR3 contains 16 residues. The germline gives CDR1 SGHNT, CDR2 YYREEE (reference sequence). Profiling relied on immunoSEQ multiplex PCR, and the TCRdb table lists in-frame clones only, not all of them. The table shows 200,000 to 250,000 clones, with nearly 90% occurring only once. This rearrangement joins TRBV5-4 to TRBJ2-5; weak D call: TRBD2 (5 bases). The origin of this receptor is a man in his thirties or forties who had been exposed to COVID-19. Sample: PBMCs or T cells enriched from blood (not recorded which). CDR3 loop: CASSLPGRLDYETQYF. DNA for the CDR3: TGTGCCAGCAGCTTGCCCGGGCGGCTAGACTACGAGACCCAGTACTTC.